This T cell receptor beta chain was sequenced in a study of blood T cell repertoires in COVID-19. Per the original methods: Amplification with reference gene primers provided the estimates of nucleated cell counts. Some clones are missing from TCRdb's copy, which holds only in-frame ones; the method was immunoSEQ multiplex PCR. V and J calls and clone size come straight from that table; D and trimming were deduced from the DNA. The profile covers around 50,000 clones, with approximately 88% appearing a single time and around 50% taken by the ten largest. Germline V gene sequence: CDR1 SEHNR, CDR2 FQNEAQ (reference sequence). Trimming removed 5 bases at V and 1 base at J, with 14 bases between. This CDR3 has 15 amino acids.

The receptor was derived from a man aged 65 to 85 with acute or convalescent COVID-19. The sample consisted of peripheral blood. The rearrangement joins TRBV7-9 to TRBJ1-1; D call uncertain. The CDR3 loop is CASSPPPFGNTEAFF. Here the CDR3 DNA reads TGTGCCAGCAGCCCACCCCCATTCGGGAACACTGAAGCTTTCTTT. The whole variable domain, remainder taken from reference TRBV7-9 and TRBJ1-1, is DTGVSQNPRHKITKRGQNVTFRCDPISEHNRLYWYRQTLGQGPEFLTYFQNEAQLEKSRLLSDRFSAERPKGSFSTLEIQRTEQGDSAMYLCASSPPPFGNTEAFFGQGTRLTVV.